This T cell receptor (beta chain) appears in the sequencing data of a study of blood T cells in healthy people across ages (dated by TCRdb to the mid-2010s). With regard to the full study: In model experiments, template switching captured roughly one uniquely barcoded TCR beta cDNA molecule for every two T cells. Age-related changes in TCR beta repertoire diversity were measured in the study by deep sequencing normalized with unique cDNA molecular identifiers. The donors were split into four age groups: young (average around 15 years), middle-aged (about 40), aged (roughly 60) and long-lived (roughly 80). To avoid experimental bias, donors of different ages were spread randomly across the sequencing lanes. For two donors (one aged 18 to 30 and one aged 80 or older), the study analyzed two additional independent replicas of 1 million unique cDNA reads from the same blood draw.

A word on this clonotype: Its target antigen remains unknown. Per-nucleotide qualities are absent, and no much larger clonotype sits a single base away.

The library was built by means of 5' RACE. Sequencing took place on an Illumina HiSeq 2500. A second roughly 7 to 11 cycle PCR used a sample-barcoded 5' primer and a J-beta primer mix. A unique molecular identifier was introduced onto each TCR beta cDNA molecule by a template-switch 5' adaptor carrying 12 random nucleotides. At least 2.5 million CDR3-containing paired-end reads were obtained from each sample. All of the RNA was converted into first-strand cDNA using the Mint cDNA synthesis kit, with a TRBC-specific oligonucleotide serving as the primer. All cDNA was treated with uracil-DNA glycosylase and then went through a first 18-cycle PCR with the universal primers M1SS and BC2_uni_R. In the original analysis: Normalization of each sample was performed by random selection of 1 million high-quality reads, each carrying a distinct molecular identifier. Reads with shared molecular identifiers were discarded instead of being binned into consensus sequences. MiTCR, run with a Q25 quality threshold and the strictest error-elimination algorithm, handled CDR3 identification, clonotype clustering and error correction. Lower-bound total TCR beta diversity was estimated with a nonparametric unseen species model using Euler transformation. The public reads were reanalyzed by TCRdb: fastp trimming at Q25, MiXCR alignment, in-frame beta chains only. Entries are consolidated by CDR3 protein sequence, retaining the most common genes and DNA. In this record, the V and J calls reflect TCRdb's handling and not the investigators' own analysis. The table for this sample lists hundreds of thousands of distinct CDR3 sequences; 58% of them were counted only once. Roughly 20% of the sample belongs to the ten largest clones.

The germline V gene gives CDR1 as SGHVS and CDR2 as FNYEAQ. The CDR3 starts with the cysteine, ends with the phenylalanine, and has 17 residues. Only the CDR3 DNA is retained, 51 bases long and in frame from the first base. V is pared back by 4 bases and J by 5 bases, with 23 bases lying between the germline termini. What the research found in general, with its limitations: Since profiling was done on bulk unsorted PBMCs, naive and antigen-experienced compartments could not be conclusively compared. Estimates of total diversity from one million sequenced T cells were regarded as lower bounds and underestimates. Donor CMV infection status was unknown, potentially confounding age-related changes in expanded clonotypes. Compared with the aged group, more naive CD4+ T cells, fewer expanded clones and increased TCR diversity were shown by the long-lived group, suggesting age selection. Observed TCR beta diversity correlated strongly with the percentage of naive T cells measured by flow cytometry. Observed TCR beta diversity per million T cells fell roughly linearly with age, and a significant reduction was already apparent by age around 40.

Systemically healthy Caucasian individuals from Russia, 35 to 50 in total and aged about 6 to 95 years, were included as donors. Approximately 9.3 milliliters of peripheral blood were collected from each donor into EDTA-treated Vacutainer tubes. Ficoll-Paque density-gradient centrifugation was used to isolate PBMCs, with at least 7 million per sample. Trizol reagent was used to extract total RNA from the PBMCs, yielding at least 6 micrograms per sample. Naive CD45RAhigh/CD27high T cell percentages were measured by flow cytometry on a PBMC aliquot from every donor. The origin of this receptor is a young man in good health. Sequenced material: blood. The sequence joins TRBV7-6 to TRBJ2-5; possibly the D gene is TRBD1, per 7 matching bases. Here is the DNA: TGTGCCAGCAGCTCCCCTCAGGGGGGACCCCTAGGGGAGACCCAGTACTTC. This codes for CASSSPQGGPLGETQYF.